Sequencing of this TCR beta chain was carried out in a study of cytomegalovirus exposure and HLA in healthy donors. This CDR3 has 12 amino acids. V lost 4 bases and J lost 3, with 7 bases in between. Germline V CDR1 and CDR2: SNHLY, FYNNEI. 60 Vbeta and 13 Jbeta primers were used in PCR. Only in-frame clones appear in the TCRdb table, and some are missing; sequencing was by immunoSEQ multiplex PCR. The sample has approximately 150,000 clones, 80% seen once. This chain uses TRBV2 with TRBJ2-7; D remains unclear. The receptor was derived from a man aged 25-45 years in good health and CMV-seronegative. The sequencing sample was made of PBMCs. The CDR3 sequence: CASSGQVYEQYF. CDR3 coding DNA: TGTGCCAGCAGTGGGCAGGTCTACGAGCAGTACTTC.